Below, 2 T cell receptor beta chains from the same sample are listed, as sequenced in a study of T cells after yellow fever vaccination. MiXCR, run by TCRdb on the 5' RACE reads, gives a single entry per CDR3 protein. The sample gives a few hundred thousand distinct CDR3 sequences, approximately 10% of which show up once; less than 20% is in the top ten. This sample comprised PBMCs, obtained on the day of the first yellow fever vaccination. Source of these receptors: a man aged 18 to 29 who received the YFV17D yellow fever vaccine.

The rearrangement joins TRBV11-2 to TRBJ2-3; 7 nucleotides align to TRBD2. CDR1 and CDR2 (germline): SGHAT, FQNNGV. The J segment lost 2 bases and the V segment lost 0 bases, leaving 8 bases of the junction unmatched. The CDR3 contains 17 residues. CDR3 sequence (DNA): TGTGCCAGCAGCTTAGATGGACTAGATACGTTCACAGATACGCAGTATTTT. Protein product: CASSLDGLDTFTDTQYF. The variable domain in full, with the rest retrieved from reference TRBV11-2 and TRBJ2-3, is EAGVAQSPRYKIIEKRQSVAFWCNPISGHATLYWYQQILGQGPKLLIQFQNNGVVDDSQLPKDRFSAERLKGVDSTLKIQPAKLEDSAVYLCASSLDGLDTFTDTQYFGPGTRLTVL.

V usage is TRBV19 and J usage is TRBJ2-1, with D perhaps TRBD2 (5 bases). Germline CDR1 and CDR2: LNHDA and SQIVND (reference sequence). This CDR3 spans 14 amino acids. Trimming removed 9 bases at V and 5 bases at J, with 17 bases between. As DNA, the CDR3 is TGTGCCAGCCGGATCCCGGGAACCGACAATGAGCAGTTCTTC. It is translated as CASRIPGTDNEQFF.